The 14 T cell receptor beta chains below come from one sample, sequenced in a study of beta chain features in type 1 diabetes. Reverse transcribing all isolated RNA meant expressed TCRB transcripts were sequenced. Data came from immunoSEQ multiplex PCR; TCRdb stores just in-frame clones and leaves some out. The sample holds 250,000 to 300,000 clones; around 7.3% are singletons and the top ten take roughly 0.94%. The sample comprised central memory CD4+ T cells from blood. These receptors were obtained from a woman aged 18-30 years in good health.

The genes are TRBV7-2 and TRBJ2-5; 7 nucleotides align to TRBD2. V gave up 1 base and J gave up 2 bases; unmatched junction bases: 10. The CDR3 spans 17 residues. CDR1 SGHTA and CDR2 FQGNSA come from the germline V gene. The DNA of the CDR3 is TGTGCCAGCAGCTTAGGGAGGTCAGCGGGAACTCAAGAGACCCAGTACTTC. Protein: CASSLGRSAGTQETQYF. The complete variable domain, with remaining parts taken from reference TRBV7-2 and TRBJ2-5, reads GAGVSQSPSNKVTEKGKDVELRCDPISGHTALYWYRQSLGQGLEFLIYFQGNSAPDKSGLPSDRFSAERTGGSVSTLTIQRTQQEDSAVYLCASSLGRSAGTQETQYFGPGTRLLVL.

The V gene is TRBV7-9, the J gene TRBJ2-3; no definite D call. In germline, CDR1 is SEHNR, CDR2 FQNEAQ (reference sequence). Trimming took 8 bases from V and 2 from J, leaving 17 bases between them. The CDR3 is 15 residues long. The CDR3 sequence: CASPKGGGNTDTQYF. The CDR3 nucleotides are TGTGCCAGCCCGAAGGGCGGCGGTAACACAGATACGCAGTATTTT.

In this sample, this clone turned up many times. The rearrangement uses TRBV27 and TRBJ1-6; no reliable D call. In germline, CDR1 is MNHEY, CDR2 SMNVEV (reference sequence). V shed 2 bases and J shed 6 bases, with 5 bases lying between them. CDR3 length: 13 amino acids. CDR3 sequence reads: CASSLGRNSPLHF. CDR3 bases: TGTGCCAGCAGTTTAGGCCGTAATTCACCCCTCCACTTT.

Many counts were recorded for this clone. The chain employs TRBV2 and TRBJ2-1; TRBD2 matches at 11 bases. J lost 0 bases, V lost 6 bases, and 4 bases had no gene match. Germline CDR1 is SNHLY and CDR2 is FYNNEI. The CDR3 runs 16 residues. CDR3 sequence (DNA): TGTGCCAGCAGCCTGGGACTAGCGGACTCCTACAATGAGCAGTTCTTC. This gives the protein CASSLGLADSYNEQFF.

This clone was counted only a few times. J is TRBJ2-1 and V is TRBV7-2, with 14 bases identical to TRBD2. The CDR3 totals 17 residues. Looked up from germline, CDR1 is SGHTA and CDR2 is FQGNSA. The J segment lost 7 bases and the V segment lost 3 bases, leaving 8 bases of the junction unmatched. The CDR3 region has the DNA TGTGCCAGCAGCTTTACTTTTCGGACTAGCGGGAGGAATGAGCAGTTCTTC. Protein product: CASSFTFRTSGRNEQFF.

The chain has TRBV5-6 and TRBJ2-3; tentatively, D is TRBD1 or TRBD2 (5 bases each). This CDR3 spans 14 amino acids. Germline lookup yields CDR1 SGHDT and CDR2 YYEEEE. Trimming pared 1 base from V and 2 bases from J, leaving 8 bases between. In nucleotides, the CDR3 is TGTGCCAGCAGCTTGACCGGGGCCACAGATACGCAGTATTTT. It specifies CASSLTGATDTQYF.

This clone was counted at least ten times. V is TRBV7-3 and J is TRBJ1-2; possible D gene TRBD1, 5 bases. From germline, CDR1 is SGHTA and CDR2 FQGTGA. This CDR3 comprises 18 residues. Trimming removed 0 bases from V and 1 base from J, with 18 bases in between. The CDR3 sequence: CASSLTPGRPRDNYGYTF. CDR3 DNA: TGTGCCAGCAGCTTAACTCCGGGACGGCCAAGAGATAACTATGGCTACACCTTC.

This clone has a handful of counts. This rearrangement joins TRBV7-9 to TRBJ1-4; 7 bases fit TRBD1. Germline V gene sequence: CDR1 SEHNR, CDR2 FQNEAQ (reference sequence). The V segment lost 9 bases and the J segment 0 bases; nucleotides outside the gene matches: 4. This CDR3 spans 14 amino acids. This chain's CDR3 is CASKTGATNEKLFF. The CDR3 nucleotides are TGTGCCAGTAAAACAGGGGCAACTAATGAAAAACTGTTTTTT.

This clone was counted a few times. Since a much larger clone is just one base distant, this may be a read error. This sample also contains other DNA sequences that code for the same CDR3. The V call is TRBV2, the J call TRBJ2-3; D ambiguous. Germline V gene lookup returns CDR1 SNHLY and CDR2 FYNNEI. V was pared by 6 bases and J by 2 bases, with 3 bases between. The CDR3 has 11 amino acids. In DNA form, the CDR3 reads TGTGCCAGCAGCTACACAGATACGCAGTATTTT. Translation gives CASSYTDTQYF.

This clone came up a few times. The genes are TRBV19 and TRBJ2-7; D is possibly TRBD2 (6 bases). The CDR3 has 14 residues. The V and J ends lost 8 bases and 1 base respectively, with 15 bases between them. Germline V gives CDR1 LNHDA, CDR2 SQIVND (reference sequence). The CDR3: CASADGGYSYEQYF. The CDR3 DNA reads TGTGCCAGTGCTGATGGGGGGTATTCCTACGAGCAGTACTTC.

The chain is built from TRBV29-1 and TRBJ1-2, with TRBD1 matching 7 bases. Trimming removed 4 bases from V and 6 bases from J; junction bases left unmatched: 5. CDR3 size: 12 residues. CDR1 and CDR2 from the germline V gene are SQVTM and ANQGSEA. CDR3 nucleotide sequence: TGCAGCGTTGGGGCAGGGGGTAATGGCTACACCTTC. Protein product: CSVGAGGNGYTF.

This clone has a handful of counts. V gene TRBV18 combines with J gene TRBJ2-3, with TRBD1 identical over 10 bases. The V gene's germline CDR1 is KGHSH and CDR2 LQKENI. The CDR3 contains 13 residues. The V and J ends lost 3 bases and 10 bases, in that order; junction bases with no gene match: 4. CDR3 protein: CASSPGGQGAQYF. Written as DNA, the CDR3 is TGTGCCAGCTCACCCGGCGGACAGGGGGCGCAGTATTTT.

This chain connects TRBV30 to TRBJ1-1; D not resolved. V was trimmed by 7 bases and J by 0 bases, leaving 18 bases between them. Germline CDR1 is GTSNPN and CDR2 is SVGIG (reference sequence). The CDR3 covers 15 residues. The CDR3 loop is CASLKYGLVNTEAFF. The DNA for the CDR3 is TGTGCCTCCCTTAAGTACGGGTTGGTGAACACTGAAGCTTTCTTT.

This clone was recorded a few times. The chain has TRBV11-3 and TRBJ1-2, with TRBD1 matching 8 bases. V shed 0 bases and J 7 bases; nucleotides not matched to a gene: 7. CDR3 size: 15 residues. Per germline, CDR1 SGHNT and CDR2 YENEEA. CDR3 DNA sequence: TGTGCCAGCAGCTTAGATAGAAGGACAGGGCGTGGCTACACCTTC. Translation gives CASSLDRRTGRGYTF.